The rows below give T cell receptor beta chains drawn from one sample of a study of blood T cell repertoires in COVID-19. The protocol was immunoSEQ multiplex PCR, while the TCRdb copy is restricted to in-frame clones and leaves out a portion. Of approximately 200,000 clones in the sample, 90% were seen once. Material for sequencing was PBMCs or T cells enriched from blood (not recorded which). The origin of the receptors is a man aged 25 to 45 who had recovered from COVID-19. Each CDR3 is given with its conserved first and last residue. The order of the fields is D gene, clone size, V gene, J gene, CDR3 protein, CDR3 DNA. The D gene is left open where the match is weak. Clone sizes are given selectively: once, few, many, or a class where the clone is expanded.

>TRBD2|once|TRBV9|TRBJ2-7
CASSPWSSGSSYEQYF
TGTGCCAGCAGCCCCTGGTCTAGCGGGAGTTCCTACGAGCAGTACTTC
>.|.|TRBV2|TRBJ2-7
CASSEGRLAAQYF
TGTGCCAGCAGTGAAGGGCGGCTGGCCGCGCAGTACTTC
>TRBD2|.|TRBV5-1|TRBJ2-7
CASSLGTSGTYEQYF
TGCGCCAGCAGCTTGGGGACTAGCGGGACCTACGAGCAGTACTTC
>TRBD1|.|TRBV3-1/TRBV3-2|TRBJ2-7
CASSPNDRDYEQYF
TGTGCCAGCAGCCCCAACGACAGGGACTACGAGCAGTACTTC
>.|.|TRBV5-1|TRBJ2-3
CASSLLRGGTDTQYF
TGCGCCAGCAGCTTGTTAAGGGGCGGAACGGATACGCAGTATTTT
>.|.|TRBV29-1|TRBJ2-1
CSVETGLSSYNEQFF
TGCAGCGTTGAAACAGGGTTGAGCTCCTACAATGAGCAGTTCTTC
>TRBD1|.|TRBV19|TRBJ1-5
CASRATGNSNQPQHF
TGTGCCAGCAGAGCGACAGGGAATAGCAATCAGCCCCAGCATTTT
>.|.|TRBV2|TRBJ1-3
CASIGPGRGNTIYF
TGTGCCAGCATAGGTCCAGGGCGGGGAAACACCATATATTTT
>TRBD2|.|TRBV5-5|TRBJ2-7
CASSHLLAGESYEQYF
TGTGCCAGCAGCCACCTACTAGCGGGGGAGTCCTACGAGCAGTACTTC
>TRBD1|.|TRBV19|TRBJ1-2
CASRTGTTSGYTF
TGTGCCAGTAGGACAGGGACAACCAGTGGCTACACCTTC
>TRBD1|.|TRBV7-9|TRBJ2-3
CASSTGQGTTDTQYF
TGTGCCAGCAGCACGGGACAGGGGACGACAGATACGCAGTATTTT
>TRBD2|.|TRBV30|TRBJ2-2
CAWSFLAGNTGELFF
TGTGCCTGGAGTTTCCTAGCGGGAAACACCGGGGAGCTGTTTTTT
>TRBD1|.|TRBV5-6|TRBJ2-7
CASSSLTAGTEGEQYF
TGTGCCAGCAGCTCACTAACGGCCGGGACAGAAGGGGAGCAGTACTTC
>TRBD2|once|TRBV9|TRBJ2-3
CASSASSGSADTQYF
TGTGCCAGCAGCGCATCTAGCGGGAGCGCGGATACGCAGTATTTT
>TRBD1|.|TRBV19|TRBJ1-5
CASTPGPTGGSQPQHF
TGTGCCAGTACCCCGGGGCCTACAGGGGGTAGTCAGCCCCAGCATTTT
>.|.|TRBV5-1|TRBJ2-3
CASSFGQITDTQYF
TGCGCCAGCAGCTTCGGACAGATCACAGATACGCAGTATTTT
>.|once|TRBV4-3|TRBJ1-1
CASSQFRGYSTEAFF
TGCGCCAGCAGCCAATTTAGGGGTTACAGCACTGAAGCTTTCTTT
>.|few|TRBV7-2|TRBJ2-6
CASSLARSPGANVLTF
TGTGCCAGCAGCTTAGCGCGTAGCCCTGGGGCCAACGTCCTGACTTTC
>TRBD1|once|TRBV12-3/TRBV12-4|TRBJ2-7
CASSLGTGAEQYF
TGTGCCAGCAGTTTAGGGACAGGGGCCGAGCAGTACTTC
>.|.|TRBV27|TRBJ1-1
CASSGWAGTEAFF
TGTGCCAGCAGCGGATGGGCCGGCACTGAAGCTTTCTTT
>TRBD2|few|TRBV2|TRBJ2-1
CASSEWTSGYNEQFF
TGTGCCAGCAGTGAGTGGACTAGCGGATACAATGAGCAGTTCTTC
>TRBD1|.|TRBV5-4|TRBJ1-3
CASSLEQGAGNTIYF
TGTGCCAGCAGCTTGGAGCAGGGGGCTGGAAACACCATATATTTT
>.|.|TRBV10-2|TRBJ2-1
CASRVDRTGEQFF
TGCGCCAGCAGGGTTGACAGGACGGGTGAGCAGTTCTTC
>.|.|TRBV6-2/TRBV6-3|TRBJ1-1
CASSYDRLGAYTEAFF
TGTGCCAGCAGTTACGATCGTCTGGGGGCCTACACTGAAGCTTTCTTT
>.|.|TRBV9|TRBJ2-1
CASSVGDSPNEQFF
TGTGCCAGCAGCGTTGGTGACAGCCCGAATGAGCAGTTCTTC
>TRBD2|.|TRBV28|TRBJ2-1
CASSQSSGEQFF
TGTGCCAGCAGCCAGTCTAGCGGTGAGCAGTTCTTC
>TRBD1|.|TRBV4-2|TRBJ1-1
CASSQDPWTGLNTEAFF
TGTGCCAGCAGCCAAGACCCCTGGACAGGGCTAAACACTGAAGCTTTCTTT
>.|.|TRBV11-2|TRBJ1-1
CASSSRVNTEAFF
TGTGCCAGCAGCTCCAGGGTGAACACTGAAGCTTTCTTT
>.|.|TRBV14|TRBJ1-1
CASSQDLPGSGNTEAFF
TGTGCCAGCAGCCAAGATCTTCCGGGTTCGGGGAACACTGAAGCTTTCTTT
>TRBD2|.|TRBV18|TRBJ2-6
CASSPQTLAGAGANVLTF
TGTGCCAGCTCACCACAGACGCTGGCGGGGGCTGGGGCCAACGTCCTGACTTTC
>TRBD2|.|TRBV4-1|TRBJ2-1
CASSHGGNSKYNEQFF
TGCGCCAGCAGCCACGGGGGGAACAGTAAGTACAATGAGCAGTTCTTC
>TRBD2|.|TRBV27|TRBJ2-7
CASSSRGGGPTYEQYF
TGTGCCAGCAGTTCCCGGGGGGGCGGGCCAACCTACGAGCAGTACTTC
>.|.|TRBV7-9|TRBJ1-1
CASRRGLGGTEAFF
TGTGCCAGCAGACGCGGTCTGGGAGGCACTGAAGCTTTCTTT
>TRBD1|.|TRBV4-3|TRBJ1-2
CASSQVIGTGHGYTF
TGCGCCAGCAGCCAAGTAATCGGGACAGGGCATGGCTACACCTTC
>.|.|TRBV5-4|TRBJ2-3
CASSLFRDTQYF
TGTGCCAGCAGCTTGTTTCGAGATACGCAGTATTTT
>TRBD1|.|TRBV18|TRBJ1-1
CASSPRTGGSEAFF
TGTGCCAGCTCACCCCGGACAGGGGGTTCTGAAGCTTTCTTT